This entry features one T cell receptor (beta chain) sequence. The method was immunoSEQ multiplex PCR; TCRdb's version includes in-frame clones alone and lacks a portion of them. The table includes roughly 2,500,000 clones, roughly 93% detected once. The sample originates from a study of shared clonotypes between healthy human individuals. Deletions cut 5 bases from V and 6 bases from J, with 8 bases between. This CDR3 is built from 12 residues. Germline V CDR1 and CDR2: MDHEN, SYDVKM. The chain has TRBV28 and TRBJ1-5, with D unresolved. The source material was naive CD4+ T cells from PBMCs. Subset given: CD45RA+ positively selected. This TCR was recovered from a man between 18 and 35 years old in good health. Some clones in this sample may be carry-over from other donors' samples. CDR3 region: CASSRPPQPQHF. The CDR3 coding sequence is TGTGCCAGCAGTCGGCCTCCTCAGCCCCAGCATTTT.